A single T cell receptor beta chain is shown here with its context. Other DNA sequences in this specimen translate into the identical CDR3. This entry is derived from a study of blood T cell repertoires in COVID-19. The length of the CDR3 is 14 residues. J gave up 7 bases and V 5 bases, and 8 bases lay outside the gene matches. Germline V gene lookup returns CDR1 MNHEY and CDR2 SMNVEV (reference sequence). Cohorts were based on clinical histories the participants reported. The data were produced by immunoSEQ multiplex PCR, yet TCRdb's version contains in-frame clones alone and is incomplete. This repertoire shows a few hundred thousand clones, 86% found once; its top ten account for 3% to 4%.

The receptor was derived from a woman in her thirties or forties with acute COVID-19. The specimen was PBMCs or T cells enriched from blood (not recorded which). The chain couples TRBV27 to TRBJ1-5; 7 positions agree with TRBD1. In DNA, the CDR3 is TGTGCCAGCAGTCCTCAGGGGGGCGGACAGCCCCAGCATTTT. It is translated as CASSPQGGGQPQHF.